Listed below are T cell receptor beta chains from one sample, sequenced in a study of T cell responses to AZD1222 COVID-19 vaccine. TCRdb keeps only in-frame clones here, not all; method: immunoSEQ multiplex PCR. The sample includes 95,000 to 100,000 clones, about 90% of them seen just once. This specimen consisted of peripheral blood, obtained on day 0 of AZD1222 vaccination. The receptors were sampled from an adult in good health. The CDR3 runs from the conserved cysteine through the conserved F or W. D genes are given only for firm matches. Size values are once, few and many counts, or a class for expanded clones, and some rows have none.

D	V	size	J	CDR3	DNA
TRBD1	TRBV5-8	-	TRBJ2-2	CASSFEDRGTGELFF	TGTGCCAGCAGCTTCGAGGACAGGGGAACCGGGGAGCTGTTTTTT
TRBD2	TRBV4-2	-	TRBJ2-3	CASSQVPTGGRGDTQYF	TGTGCCAGCAGCCAAGTTCCCACGGGAGGGCGTGGAGATACGCAGTATTTT
TRBD1	TRBV5-5	-	TRBJ2-7	CASSHGQGRYEQYF	TGTGCCAGCAGCCACGGACAGGGAAGGTACGAGCAGTACTTC
TRBD2	TRBV6-2/TRBV6-3	-	TRBJ2-7	CASSYEVAGTYEQYF	TGTGCCAGCAGTTACGAAGTAGCGGGAACCTACGAGCAGTACTTC
TRBD1	TRBV5-1	-	TRBJ2-5	CASSLGGRQGPQETQYF	TGCGCCAGCAGCTTGGGGGGCCGACAGGGCCCCCAAGAGACCCAGTACTTC
TRBD1	TRBV6-5	-	TRBJ1-6	CASRGHQGENSPLHF	TGTGCCAGCAGGGGACATCAGGGGGAGAATTCACCCCTCCACTTT
-	TRBV7-2	few	TRBJ2-1	CASSFAYTKFF	TGTGCCAGCAGCTTCGCCTACACAAAGTTCTTC
-	TRBV6-1	-	TRBJ2-7	CASSEVLRLVYEQYF	TGTGCCAGCAGTGAAGTTCTGCGTCTGGTCTACGAGCAGTACTTC
TRBD2	TRBV3-1/TRBV3-2	-	TRBJ2-7	CAGEREFYEQYF	TGTGCAGGGGAGCGGGAGTTCTACGAGCAGTACTTC
TRBD1	TRBV30	-	TRBJ1-1	CAWSARTGEKAFF	TGTGCCTGGAGTGCCAGGACAGGTGAGAAAGCTTTCTTT